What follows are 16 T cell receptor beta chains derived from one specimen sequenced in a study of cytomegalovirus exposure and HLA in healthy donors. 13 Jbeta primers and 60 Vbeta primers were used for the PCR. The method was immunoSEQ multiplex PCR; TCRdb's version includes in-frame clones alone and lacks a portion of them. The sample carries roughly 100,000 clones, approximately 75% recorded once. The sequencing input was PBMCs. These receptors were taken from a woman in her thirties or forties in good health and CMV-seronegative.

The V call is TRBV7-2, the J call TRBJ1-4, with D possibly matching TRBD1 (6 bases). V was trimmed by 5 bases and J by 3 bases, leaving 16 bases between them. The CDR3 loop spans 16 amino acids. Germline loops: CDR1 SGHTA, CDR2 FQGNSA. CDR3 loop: CASSMRPGQANEKLFF. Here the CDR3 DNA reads TGTGCCAGCAGCATGCGACCGGGACAAGCTAATGAAAAACTGTTTTTT.

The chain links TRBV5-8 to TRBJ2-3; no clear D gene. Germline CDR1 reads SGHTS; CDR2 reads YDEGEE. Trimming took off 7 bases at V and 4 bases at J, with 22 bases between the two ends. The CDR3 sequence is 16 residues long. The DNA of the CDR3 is TGTGCCAGCGCGTTCTACGGTAACACCGAGGCAGATACGCAGTATTTT. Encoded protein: CASAFYGNTEADTQYF.

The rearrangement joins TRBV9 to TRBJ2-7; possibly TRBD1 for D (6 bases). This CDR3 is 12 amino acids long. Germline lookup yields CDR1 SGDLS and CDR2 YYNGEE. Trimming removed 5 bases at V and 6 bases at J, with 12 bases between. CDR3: CASSRGGGEQYF. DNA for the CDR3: TGTGCCAGCAGTCGAGGGGGTGGCGAGCAGTACTTC.

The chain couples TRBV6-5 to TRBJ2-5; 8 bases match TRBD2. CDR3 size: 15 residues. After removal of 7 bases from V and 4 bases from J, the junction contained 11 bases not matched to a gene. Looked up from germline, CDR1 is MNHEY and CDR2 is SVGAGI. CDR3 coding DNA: TGTGCCAGCAAGACAAGCGGGAGCGTGCCAGAGACCCAGTACTTC. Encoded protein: CASKTSGSVPETQYF.

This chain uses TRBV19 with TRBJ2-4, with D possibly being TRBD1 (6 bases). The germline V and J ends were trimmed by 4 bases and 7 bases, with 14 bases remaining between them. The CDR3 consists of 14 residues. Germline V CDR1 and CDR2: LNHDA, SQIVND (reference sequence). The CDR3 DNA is TGTGCCAGTAGTACTCGGGACAATCCGAACATTCAGTACTTC. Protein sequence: CASSTRDNPNIQYF.

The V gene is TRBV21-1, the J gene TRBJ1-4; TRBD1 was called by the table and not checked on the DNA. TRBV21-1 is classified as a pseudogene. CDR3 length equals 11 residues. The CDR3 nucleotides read TGTGCTTTCCGGGACGGGACAGGGGGGTTTTTT. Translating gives CAFRDGTGGFF.

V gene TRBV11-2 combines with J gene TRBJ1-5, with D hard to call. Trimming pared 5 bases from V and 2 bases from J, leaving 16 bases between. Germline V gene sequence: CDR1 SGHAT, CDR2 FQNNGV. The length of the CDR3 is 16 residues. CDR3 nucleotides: TGTGCCAGCAGCCGAATAGAAGGAGGGCGCAATCAGCCCCAGCATTTT. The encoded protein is CASSRIEGGRNQPQHF.

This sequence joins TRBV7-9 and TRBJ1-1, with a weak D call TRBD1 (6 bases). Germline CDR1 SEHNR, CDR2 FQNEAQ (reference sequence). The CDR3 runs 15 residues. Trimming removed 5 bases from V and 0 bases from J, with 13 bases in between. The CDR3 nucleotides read TGTGCCAGCAGCGTCCCGGACAGCCTGAACACTGAAGCTTTCTTT. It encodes CASSVPDSLNTEAFF. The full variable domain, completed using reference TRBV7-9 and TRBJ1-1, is DTGVSQNPRHKITKRGQNVTFRCDPISEHNRLYWYRQTLGQGPEFLTYFQNEAQLEKSRLLSDRFSAERPKGSFSTLEIQRTEQGDSAMYLCASSVPDSLNTEAFFGQGTRLTVV.

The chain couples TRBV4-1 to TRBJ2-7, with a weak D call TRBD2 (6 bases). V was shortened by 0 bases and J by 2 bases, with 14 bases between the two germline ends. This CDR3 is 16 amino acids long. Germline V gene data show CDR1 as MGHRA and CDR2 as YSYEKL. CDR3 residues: CASSQDWASETYEQYF. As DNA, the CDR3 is TGCGCCAGCAGCCAAGATTGGGCTAGCGAGACCTACGAGCAGTACTTC.

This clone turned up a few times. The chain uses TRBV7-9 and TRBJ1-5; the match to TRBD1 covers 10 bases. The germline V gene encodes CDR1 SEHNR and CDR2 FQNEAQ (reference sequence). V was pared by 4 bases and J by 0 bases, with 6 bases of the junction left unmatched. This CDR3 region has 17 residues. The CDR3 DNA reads TGTGCCAGCAGCTCCGGGACAGGGGAACTTAGCAATCAGCCCCAGCATTTT. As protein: CASSSGTGELSNQPQHF.

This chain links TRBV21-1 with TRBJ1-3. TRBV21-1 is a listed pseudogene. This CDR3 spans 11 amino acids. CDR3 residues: CASNYGNTIYF. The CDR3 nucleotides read TGTGCCAGCAACTATGGAAACACCATATATTTT.

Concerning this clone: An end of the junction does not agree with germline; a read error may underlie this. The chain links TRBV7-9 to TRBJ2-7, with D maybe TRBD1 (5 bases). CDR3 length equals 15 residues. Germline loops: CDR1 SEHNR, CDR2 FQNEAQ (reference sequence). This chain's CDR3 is CSSSLSGFRVYEQYF. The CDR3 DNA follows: TGTTCCAGCAGCTTAAGTGGTTTCAGGGTTTACGAGCAGTACTTC.

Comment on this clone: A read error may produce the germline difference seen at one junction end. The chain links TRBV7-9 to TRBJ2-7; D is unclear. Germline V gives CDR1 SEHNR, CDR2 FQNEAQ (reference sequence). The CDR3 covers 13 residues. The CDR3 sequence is CSSSEESSYEQYF. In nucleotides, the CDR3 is TGTTCCAGCAGCGAGGAGAGCTCCTACGAGCAGTACTTC.

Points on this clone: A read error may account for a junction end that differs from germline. In DNA form, the CDR3 reads TGTGCCAGCAGCGCGACCCTCGCGGCCCAAGAGGCCCAGTACTTC. Encoded protein: CASSATLAAQEAQYF. The chain employs TRBV9 and TRBJ2-5; D is unclear. CDR1 is SGDLS and CDR2 is YYNGEE in the germline V gene. This CDR3 is built from 15 residues.

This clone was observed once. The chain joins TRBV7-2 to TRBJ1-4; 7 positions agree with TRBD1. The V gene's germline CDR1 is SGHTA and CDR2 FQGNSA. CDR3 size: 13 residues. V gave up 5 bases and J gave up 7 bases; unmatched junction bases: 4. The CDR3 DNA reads TGTGCCAGCAGCCAAGGGGACAGTGAAAAACTGTTTTTT. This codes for CASSQGDSEKLFF.

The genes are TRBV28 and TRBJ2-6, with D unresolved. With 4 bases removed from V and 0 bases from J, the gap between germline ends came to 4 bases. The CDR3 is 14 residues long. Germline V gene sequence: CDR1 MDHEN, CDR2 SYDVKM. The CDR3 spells CASSSSSGANVLTF. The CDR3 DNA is TGTGCCAGCAGTTCTTCCTCTGGGGCCAACGTCCTGACTTTC.